Listed below are T cell receptor beta chains from one sample, sequenced in a study of T cells in Graves' hyperthyroidism and ophthalmopathy. TCRdb re-called the multiplex PCR reads through MiXCR, storing one row per CDR3 protein. The top ten hold more than 60% of the sample, which has a few hundred thousand distinct CDR3 sequences, around 25% seen once. The sample consisted of blood. The receptors stem from a man between 45 and 60 years old with Graves' hyperthyroidism. Both conserved end residues are part of each CDR3. A D gene is named only where the DNA matches it firmly. The size field is filled for only some rows; it gives once, few, many or a size class.

v_call	clone_size	j_call	d_call	cdr3_aa	cdr3_nt
TRBV7-3	many	TRBJ2-7	TRBD2	CASSPVASGRSEQYF	TGTGCCAGCAGCCCCGTGGCTAGCGGGAGGAGCGAGCAGTACTTC
TRBV2	few	TRBJ1-1	.	CASSETSMNTEAFF	TGTGCCAGCAGTGAAACAAGCATGAACACTGAAGCTTTCTTT
TRBV12-3/TRBV12-4	.	TRBJ1-2	.	CASSLGASRGSYGYTF	TGTGCCAGCAGTTTAGGGGCCTCCAGGGGCTCCTATGGCTACACCTTC
TRBV3-1	few	TRBJ2-7	.	CASSYGDKPYEQYF	TGTGCCAGCAGTTACGGAGATAAGCCCTACGAGCAGTACTTC
TRBV3-1	few	TRBJ2-7	TRBD2	CASSQESGKSHEQYF	TGTGCCAGCAGCCAAGAGAGCGGGAAGTCCCACGAGCAGTACTTC
TRBV28	.	TRBJ1-1	.	CASSPIGGARTEAFF	TGTGCCAGCAGTCCGATCGGAGGGGCTAGGACTGAAGCTTTCTTT
TRBV12-3/TRBV12-4	.	TRBJ2-1	.	CASSVIEEQFF	TGTGCCAGCAGCGTAATCGAAGAGCAGTTCTTC
TRBV2	many	TRBJ2-3	.	CASAWTAVTDTQYF	TGTGCCAGCGCTTGGACGGCCGTCACAGATACGCAGTATTTT
TRBV29-1	many	TRBJ1-1	TRBD1	CSVELGQGSFDAFF	TGCAGCGTGGAGTTGGGACAGGGGAGTTTTGATGCTTTCTTT
TRBV18	.	TRBJ2-5	.	CASSPLREETQYF	TGTGCCAGCTCACCACTCAGAGAAGAGACCCAGTACTTC
TRBV10-3	.	TRBJ2-7	.	CAIRKGGGGDEQYF	TGTGCCATCCGTAAAGGAGGGGGGGGCGACGAGCAGTACTTC
TRBV28	.	TRBJ1-5	.	CASLGLVSNQPQHF	TGTGCCAGCCTCGGACTGGTTAGCAATCAGCCCCAGCATTTT
TRBV20-1	few	TRBJ2-3	.	CNARTNTDTQYF	TGCAATGCAAGGACTAACACAGATACGCAGTATTTT
TRBV9	.	TRBJ2-7	TRBD2	CASSGGLAGGDEQYF	TGTGCCAGCAGCGGAGGACTAGCGGGAGGGGACGAGCAGTACTTC
TRBV24-1	.	TRBJ2-7	.	CATSDPAVAPYEQYF	TGTGCCACCAGTGATCCAGCCGTGGCACCCTACGAGCAGTACTTC
TRBV4-2	.	TRBJ1-1	.	CASSQDGRVNTEAFF	TGTGCCAGCAGCCAAGACGGGCGGGTGAACACTGAAGCTTTCTTT
TRBV11-1	many	TRBJ2-3	.	CASSDLGADTQYF	TGTGCCAGCAGCGACTTAGGGGCGGATACGCAGTATTTT
TRBV11-2	many	TRBJ2-3	.	CASNRVTSTDTQYF	TGTGCCAGCAATAGGGTTACCAGCACAGATACGCAGTATTTT
TRBV12-3/TRBV12-4	few	TRBJ1-5	.	CASSPNRQPQHF	TGTGCCAGCAGTCCAAATCGACAGCCCCAGCATTTT
TRBV11-3	.	TRBJ2-3	TRBD1	CASTRQGASDTQYF	TGTGCCAGCACTAGACAGGGGGCCTCAGATACGCAGTATTTT
TRBV6-1	.	TRBJ2-7	.	CASSGGFPYEQYF	TGTGCCAGCAGTGGAGGATTCCCCTACGAGCAGTACTTC
TRBV6-1	few	TRBJ1-3	.	CASRYTIYF	TGTGCCAGCAGATACACCATATATTTT
TRBV5-1	.	TRBJ1-3	.	CASRARGDGNTIYF	TGCGCCAGCCGCGCCAGAGGTGACGGAAACACCATATATTTT
TRBV10-3	few	TRBJ2-7	.	CAISGDTSYEQYF	TGTGCCATCAGTGGGGACACCTCCTACGAGCAGTACTTC
TRBV3-1	.	TRBJ2-1	.	CASSRQPLNEQFF	TGTGCCAGCAGCCGTCAGCCATTGAATGAGCAGTTCTTC
TRBV30	few	TRBJ2-5	TRBD1	CACGQGETQYF	TGTGCCTGCGGACAGGGAGAGACCCAGTACTTC
TRBV19	.	TRBJ2-7	TRBD2	CASREGGSSYEQYF	TGTGCCAGTCGCGAGGGCGGGAGCTCCTACGAGCAGTACTTC